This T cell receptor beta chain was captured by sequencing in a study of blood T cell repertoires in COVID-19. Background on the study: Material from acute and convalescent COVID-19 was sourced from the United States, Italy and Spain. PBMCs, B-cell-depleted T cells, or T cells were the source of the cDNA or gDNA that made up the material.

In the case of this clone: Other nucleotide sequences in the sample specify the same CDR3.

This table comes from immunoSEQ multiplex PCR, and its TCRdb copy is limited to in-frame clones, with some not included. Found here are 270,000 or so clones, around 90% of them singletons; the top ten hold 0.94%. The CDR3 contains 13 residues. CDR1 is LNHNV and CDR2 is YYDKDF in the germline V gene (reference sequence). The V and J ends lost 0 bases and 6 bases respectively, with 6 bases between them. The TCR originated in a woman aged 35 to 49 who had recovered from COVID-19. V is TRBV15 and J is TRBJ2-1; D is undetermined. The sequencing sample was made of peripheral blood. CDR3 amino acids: CATSRDRGNEQFF. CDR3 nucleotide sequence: TGTGCCACCAGCAGAGATCGCGGCAATGAGCAGTTCTTC.